Below, one T cell receptor (beta chain) is given with its context. Its antigen remains unknown. The data were produced by immunoSEQ multiplex PCR, yet TCRdb's version contains in-frame clones alone and is incomplete. The top ten clones hold approximately 24% of a sample with 15,000 to 25,000 clones, approximately 81% of them seen once. The data stem from a study of T cells in tumors after PD-1 blockade. Notes on the study in general: Peripheral recruitment is suggested, as some novel exhausted tumor clones were in pre-treatment blood.

Per the germline V gene, CDR1 is MNHNY and CDR2 is SVGAGI (reference sequence). The CDR3 is made up of 16 amino acids. The ends lost 7 bases at V and 1 base at J; junction bases unmatched: 7. This chain connects TRBV6-6 to TRBJ1-1, with 12 bases fitting TRBD1. Sequencing was performed on PBMCs, taken after anti-PD-1 therapy. This receptor was obtained from a human donor with advanced basal cell or squamous cell carcinoma (not recorded which). As DNA, the CDR3 is TGTGCCAGCAACCGCCGGGACAGGGGGCAGAACACTGAAGCTTTCTTT. Its translation is CASNRRDRGQNTEAFF.